Listed below are T cell receptor beta chains from one sample, sequenced in a study of CD8+CD57+ T cells in acquired aplastic anemia. TCRdb ran MiXCR on the reads and lists one entry per CDR3 protein. This sample has 200,000 or so distinct CDR3 sequences; around 66% occur once, and the top ten carry roughly 46%. Specimen: sorted CD4+, CD8+, or CD8+CD57+ T cells (not recorded which) from PBMCs. The receptors were gathered from a human donor with severe aplastic anemia or a healthy control (not recorded which). Each CDR3 is given with its conserved first and last residue. Each record gives: D gene, J gene, clone size, V gene, CDR3 protein, CDR3 DNA. D genes are given only for firm matches. Expanded clones get a size class; other rows say once, few or many, or leave the size out.

d_gene: -
j_gene: TRBJ1-2
abundance: -
v_gene: TRBV5-1
CDR3aa: CASSLSLGNYGYTF
CDR3nt: TGCGCCAGCAGCTTGAGTTTGGGTAACTATGGCTACACCTTC

d_gene: TRBD1
j_gene: TRBJ1-5
abundance: few
v_gene: TRBV11-2
CDR3aa: CASSFSKNTTGGYSGQPQHF
CDR3nt: TGTGCCAGCAGCTTTTCCAAAAACACCACAGGGGGCTATAGCGGGCAGCCCCAGCATTTT

d_gene: -
j_gene: TRBJ2-3
abundance: -
v_gene: TRBV2
CDR3aa: CASSEQGSDTQYF
CDR3nt: TGTGCCAGCAGTGAACAGGGTTCAGATACGCAGTATTTT

d_gene: TRBD1
j_gene: TRBJ2-5
abundance: -
v_gene: TRBV24-1
CDR3aa: CATSDSTGLGKTQYF
CDR3nt: TGTGCCACCAGTGACTCGACAGGGCTTGGAAAGACCCAGTACTTC

d_gene: -
j_gene: TRBJ2-1
abundance: -
v_gene: TRBV9
CDR3aa: CASSVEDNEQFF
CDR3nt: TGTGCCAGCAGCGTAGAAGACAATGAGCAGTTCTTC

d_gene: -
j_gene: TRBJ1-2
abundance: -
v_gene: TRBV7-2
CDR3aa: CASSLVGGGGYGYTF
CDR3nt: TGTGCCAGCAGCTTAGTGGGAGGGGGAGGGTATGGCTACACCTTC

d_gene: TRBD1
j_gene: TRBJ2-1
abundance: -
v_gene: TRBV24-1
CDR3aa: CATSDTGQARNEQFF
CDR3nt: TGTGCCACCAGTGATACGGGACAGGCTAGGAATGAGCAGTTCTTC

d_gene: TRBD1
j_gene: TRBJ1-1
abundance: once
v_gene: TRBV9
CDR3aa: CASSGTGRGTEAFF
CDR3nt: TGTGCCAGCAGCGGGACAGGGAGAGGCACTGAAGCTTTCTTT

d_gene: -
j_gene: TRBJ2-7
abundance: -
v_gene: TRBV9
CDR3aa: CASSVESQSYEQYF
CDR3nt: TGTGCCAGCAGCGTAGAGTCACAATCCTACGAGCAGTACTTC

d_gene: -
j_gene: TRBJ2-2
abundance: -
v_gene: TRBV19
CDR3aa: CASSPTHLKGTGELFF
CDR3nt: TGTGCCAGTAGTCCCACTCACTTGAAGGGCACCGGGGAGCTGTTTTTT

d_gene: -
j_gene: TRBJ1-1
abundance: -
v_gene: TRBV9
CDR3aa: CASSGRDTEAFF
CDR3nt: TGTGCCAGCAGCGGCCGGGACACTGAAGCTTTCTTT

d_gene: -
j_gene: TRBJ1-5
abundance: -
v_gene: TRBV20-1
CDR3aa: CSASSVRYGNQPQHF
CDR3nt: TGCAGTGCTAGTTCGGTCAGGTACGGCAATCAGCCCCAGCATTTT

d_gene: -
j_gene: TRBJ1-1
abundance: -
v_gene: TRBV24-1
CDR3aa: CATSPGGSNTEAFF
CDR3nt: TGTGCCACCAGTCCGGGGGGTAGCAACACTGAAGCTTTCTTT

d_gene: -
j_gene: TRBJ2-7
abundance: few
v_gene: TRBV7-9
CDR3aa: CASSLVEGPYEQYF
CDR3nt: TGTGCCAGCAGCTTAGTGGAGGGCCCCTACGAGCAGTACTTC

d_gene: -
j_gene: TRBJ2-7
abundance: -
v_gene: TRBV19
CDR3aa: CASSEGAGLEQYF
CDR3nt: TGTGCCAGTAGCGAAGGAGCAGGGTTGGAGCAGTACTTC

d_gene: -
j_gene: TRBJ2-7
abundance: -
v_gene: TRBV29-1
CDR3aa: CSASQGSYEQYF
CDR3nt: TGCAGCGCATCCCAGGGGTCCTACGAGCAGTACTTC

d_gene: -
j_gene: TRBJ1-5
abundance: once
v_gene: TRBV19
CDR3aa: CASINWNSNQPQHF
CDR3nt: TGTGCCAGTATAAATTGGAATAGCAATCAGCCCCAGCATTTT

d_gene: TRBD1
j_gene: TRBJ2-1
abundance: -
v_gene: TRBV15
CDR3aa: CATSRVSGGGYNEQFF
CDR3nt: TGTGCCACCAGCAGAGTTTCAGGGGGCGGCTACAATGAGCAGTTCTTC

d_gene: -
j_gene: TRBJ2-5
abundance: -
v_gene: TRBV7-2
CDR3aa: CASSTPPQETQYF
CDR3nt: TGTGCCAGCAGCACCCCCCCCCAAGAGACCCAGTACTTC

d_gene: TRBD1
j_gene: TRBJ1-4
abundance: -
v_gene: TRBV10-2
CDR3aa: CASRGQGARNTEKLFF
CDR3nt: TGCGCCAGCCGGGGACAGGGGGCGCGTAACACTGAAAAACTGTTTTTT

d_gene: -
j_gene: TRBJ1-1
abundance: -
v_gene: TRBV7-9
CDR3aa: CASSQERVGNTEAFF
CDR3nt: TGCGCCAGCAGCCAAGAAAGGGTGGGGAACACTGAAGCTTTCTTT

d_gene: -
j_gene: TRBJ2-7
abundance: many
v_gene: TRBV28
CDR3aa: CASSSGPSGTEQYF
CDR3nt: TGTGCCAGCAGTTCCGGGCCCTCAGGTACCGAGCAGTACTTC

d_gene: TRBD1
j_gene: TRBJ2-5
abundance: -
v_gene: TRBV7-8
CDR3aa: CASSLTGSWQPQYF
CDR3nt: TGTGCCAGCAGTTTGACAGGGTCTTGGCAGCCCCAGTACTTC

d_gene: -
j_gene: TRBJ2-7
abundance: few
v_gene: TRBV24-1
CDR3aa: CATSDQRTHEQYF
CDR3nt: TGTGCCACCAGTGACCAGCGGACCCACGAGCAGTACTTC

d_gene: -
j_gene: TRBJ2-2
abundance: -
v_gene: TRBV2
CDR3aa: CAKRGIAGELFF
CDR3nt: TGTGCCAAAAGGGGAATCGCCGGGGAGCTGTTTTTT

d_gene: -
j_gene: TRBJ1-6
abundance: -
v_gene: TRBV19
CDR3aa: CASSSGQTRGSPLHF
CDR3nt: TGTGCCAGTAGTTCCGGACAGACCAGGGGCTCACCCCTCCACTTT

d_gene: -
j_gene: TRBJ1-1
abundance: many
v_gene: TRBV9
CDR3aa: CASSVGGRTEAFF
CDR3nt: TGTGCCAGCAGCGTAGGGGGGAGGACTGAAGCTTTCTTT